This TCR beta chain was observed in a study of blood T cells in healthy people across ages. Study-level findings and limits: Using unsorted PBMCs precluded a conclusive naive versus antigen-experienced comparison.

Primers used in a second PCR of about 6 to 11 cycles were a sample-barcoded 5' primer and a J-beta primer mix. TCRdb redid the calling of the 5' RACE reads with MiXCR, one entry per CDR3 protein. This table holds hundreds of thousands of distinct CDR3 sequences, roughly 58% found once. The CDR3 extends over 14 amino acids. Germline V gene data show CDR1 as SEHNR and CDR2 as FQNEAQ (reference sequence). Trimming took off 5 bases at V and 3 bases at J, with 8 bases between the two ends. Worth noting for this clonotype: The antigen is not known.

This chain links TRBV7-9 with TRBJ1-6, with D perhaps TRBD1 (5 bases). The sequence was collected from a man between 60 and 75 years old in good health. Sequences were obtained from blood. The CDR3 DNA sequence: TGTGCCAGCAGCCCGACAGTCTATAATTCACCCCTCCACTTT. Translating it yields CASSPTVYNSPLHF.